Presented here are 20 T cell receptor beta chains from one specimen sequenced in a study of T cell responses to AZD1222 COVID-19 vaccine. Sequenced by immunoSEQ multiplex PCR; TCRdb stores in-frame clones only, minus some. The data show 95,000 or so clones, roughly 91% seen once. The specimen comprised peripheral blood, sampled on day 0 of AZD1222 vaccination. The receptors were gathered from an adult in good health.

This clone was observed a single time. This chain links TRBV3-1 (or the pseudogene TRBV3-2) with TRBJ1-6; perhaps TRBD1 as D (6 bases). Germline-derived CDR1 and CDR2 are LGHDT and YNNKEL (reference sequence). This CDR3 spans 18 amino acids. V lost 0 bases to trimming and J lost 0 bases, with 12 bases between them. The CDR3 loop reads CASSQEGGGSSYNSPLHF. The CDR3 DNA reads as TGTGCCAGCAGCCAAGAAGGGGGGGGAAGCTCCTATAATTCACCCCTCCACTTT.

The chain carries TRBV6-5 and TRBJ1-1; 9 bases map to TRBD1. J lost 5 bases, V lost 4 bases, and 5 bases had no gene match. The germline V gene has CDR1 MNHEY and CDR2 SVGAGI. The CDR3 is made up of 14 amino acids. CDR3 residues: CASSSPTGGTEAFF. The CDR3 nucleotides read TGTGCCAGCAGTTCCCCGACAGGGGGGACTGAAGCTTTCTTT.

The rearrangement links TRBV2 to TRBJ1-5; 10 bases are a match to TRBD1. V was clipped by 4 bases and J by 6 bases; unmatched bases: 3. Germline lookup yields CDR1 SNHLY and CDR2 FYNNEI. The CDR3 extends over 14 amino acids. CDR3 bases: TGTGCCAGCAGTGGACAGGGGGCCCGTCAGCCCCAGCATTTT. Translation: CASSGQGARQPQHF. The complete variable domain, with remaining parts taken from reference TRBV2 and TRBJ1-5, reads EPEVTQTPSHQVTQMGQEVILRCVPISNHLYFYWYRQILGQKVEFLVSFYNNEISEKSEIFDDQFSVERPDGSNFTLKIRSTKLEDSAMYFCASSGQGARQPQHFGDGTRLSIL.

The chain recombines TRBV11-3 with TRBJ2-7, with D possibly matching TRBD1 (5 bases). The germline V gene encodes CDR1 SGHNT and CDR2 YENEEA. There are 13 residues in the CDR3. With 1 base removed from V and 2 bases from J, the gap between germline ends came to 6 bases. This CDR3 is CASSLGQPYEQYF. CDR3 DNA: TGTGCCAGCAGCTTAGGACAGCCCTACGAGCAGTACTTC.

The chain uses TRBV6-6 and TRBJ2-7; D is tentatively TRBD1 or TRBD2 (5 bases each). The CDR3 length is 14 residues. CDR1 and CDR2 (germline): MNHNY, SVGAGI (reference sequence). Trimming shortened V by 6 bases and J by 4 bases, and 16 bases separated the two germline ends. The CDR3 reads CASRTEGSRYEQYF. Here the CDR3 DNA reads TGTGCCAGCAGGACAGAGGGGTCCCGATACGAGCAGTACTTC.

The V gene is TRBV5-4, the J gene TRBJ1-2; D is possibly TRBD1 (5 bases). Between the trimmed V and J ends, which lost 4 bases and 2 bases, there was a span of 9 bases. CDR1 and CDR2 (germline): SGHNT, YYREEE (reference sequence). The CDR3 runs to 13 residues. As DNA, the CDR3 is TGTGCCAGCAGCCCAGGGTCCAACTATGGCTACACCTTC. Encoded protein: CASSPGSNYGYTF.

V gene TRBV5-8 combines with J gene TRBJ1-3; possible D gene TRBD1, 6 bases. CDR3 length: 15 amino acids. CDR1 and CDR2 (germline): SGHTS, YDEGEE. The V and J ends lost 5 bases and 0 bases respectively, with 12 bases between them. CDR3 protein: CASSTGQFSGNTIYF. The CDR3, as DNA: TGTGCCAGCAGTACAGGACAGTTCTCTGGAAACACCATATATTTT.

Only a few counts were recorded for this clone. CDR3 in DNA: TGTGCCAGCAGAGAGACAGGGCACATAAGCTCCTACGAGCAGTACTTC. Protein: CASRETGHISSYEQYF. The V gene is TRBV2, the J gene TRBJ2-7, with 7 bases aligning to TRBD1. The J segment lost 0 bases and the V segment lost 6 bases, leaving 11 bases of the junction unmatched. The CDR3 runs to 16 residues. CDR1 and CDR2 from the germline V gene are SNHLY and FYNNEI.

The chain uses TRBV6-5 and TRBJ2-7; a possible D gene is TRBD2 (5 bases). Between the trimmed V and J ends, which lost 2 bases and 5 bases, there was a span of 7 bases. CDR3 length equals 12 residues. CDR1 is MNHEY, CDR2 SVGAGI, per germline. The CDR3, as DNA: TGTGCCAGCAGTTACGCGGGCAACGAGCAGTACTTC. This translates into CASSYAGNEQYF.

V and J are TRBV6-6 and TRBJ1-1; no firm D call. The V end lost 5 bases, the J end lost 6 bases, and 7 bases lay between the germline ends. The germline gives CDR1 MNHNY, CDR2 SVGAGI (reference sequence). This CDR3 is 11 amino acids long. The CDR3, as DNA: TGTGCCAGCAGTCATTTATCTGAAGCTTTCTTT. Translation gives CASSHLSEAFF.

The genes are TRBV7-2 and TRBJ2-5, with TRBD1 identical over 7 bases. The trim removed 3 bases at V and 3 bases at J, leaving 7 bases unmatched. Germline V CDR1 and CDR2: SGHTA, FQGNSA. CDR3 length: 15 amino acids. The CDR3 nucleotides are TGTGCCAGCAGCTTTACGTCCGGGACAGAAGAGACCCAGTACTTC. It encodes CASSFTSGTEETQYF.

The CDR3 sequence is CASSMMGQGGQQFF. DNA of the CDR3: TGTGCCAGCAGCATGATGGGACAGGGGGGTCAGCAGTTCTTC. The V and J genes are TRBV27 and TRBJ2-1; 11 nucleotides line up with TRBD1. In germline, CDR1 is MNHEY, CDR2 SMNVEV (reference sequence). Losses at the gene ends were 6 bases for V and 11 bases for J; bases not matched to a gene: 9. This CDR3 contains 14 residues.

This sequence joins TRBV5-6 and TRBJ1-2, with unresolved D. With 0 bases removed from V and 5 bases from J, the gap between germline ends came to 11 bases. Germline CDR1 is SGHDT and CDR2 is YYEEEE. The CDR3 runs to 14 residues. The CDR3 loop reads CASSLGGSTYGYTF. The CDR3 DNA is TGTGCCAGCAGCTTGGGAGGTAGTACGTATGGCTACACCTTC.

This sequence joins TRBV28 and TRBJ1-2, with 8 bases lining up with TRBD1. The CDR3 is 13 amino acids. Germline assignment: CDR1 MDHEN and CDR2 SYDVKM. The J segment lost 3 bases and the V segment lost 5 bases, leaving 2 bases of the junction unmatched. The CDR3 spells CASSMTGDYGYTF. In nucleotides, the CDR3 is TGTGCCAGCAGTATGACAGGGGACTATGGCTACACCTTC.

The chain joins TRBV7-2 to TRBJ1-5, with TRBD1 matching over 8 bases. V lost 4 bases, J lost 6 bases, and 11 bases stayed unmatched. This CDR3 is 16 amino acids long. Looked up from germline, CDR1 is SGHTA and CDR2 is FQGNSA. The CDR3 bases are TGTGCCAGCAGCTGGGGGGCGGCAGGGGGCTGTCAGCCCCAGCATTTT. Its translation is CASSWGAAGGCQPQHF.

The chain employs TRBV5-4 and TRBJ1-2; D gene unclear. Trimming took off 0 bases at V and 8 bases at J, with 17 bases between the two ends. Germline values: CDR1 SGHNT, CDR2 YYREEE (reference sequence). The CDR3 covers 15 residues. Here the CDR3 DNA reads TGTGCCAGCAGCTTGGTGGCCTCCCCTTTTGTAGGCTACACCTTC. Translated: CASSLVASPFVGYTF.

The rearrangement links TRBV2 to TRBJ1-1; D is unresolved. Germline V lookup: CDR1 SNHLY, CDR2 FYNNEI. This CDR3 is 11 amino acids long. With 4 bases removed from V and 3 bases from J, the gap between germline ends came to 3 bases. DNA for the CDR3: TGTGCCAGCAGTGCCTACACTGAAGCTTTCTTT. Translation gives CASSAYTEAFF. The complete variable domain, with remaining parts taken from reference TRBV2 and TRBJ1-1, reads EPEVTQTPSHQVTQMGQEVILRCVPISNHLYFYWYRQILGQKVEFLVSFYNNEISEKSEIFDDQFSVERPDGSNFTLKIRSTKLEDSAMYFCASSAYTEAFFGQGTRLTVV.

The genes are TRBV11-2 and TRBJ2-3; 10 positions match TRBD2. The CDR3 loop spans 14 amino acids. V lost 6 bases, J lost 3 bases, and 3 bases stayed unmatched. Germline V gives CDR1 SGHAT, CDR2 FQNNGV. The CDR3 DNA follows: TGTGCCAGCAGGGCTAGCGGGGGAACAGATACGCAGTATTTT. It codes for CASRASGGTDTQYF.

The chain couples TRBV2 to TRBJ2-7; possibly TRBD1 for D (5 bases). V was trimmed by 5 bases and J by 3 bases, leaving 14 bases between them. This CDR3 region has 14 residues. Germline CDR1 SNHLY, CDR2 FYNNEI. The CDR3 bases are TGTGCCAGCAGTCGAGATCAGGGTATCTACGAGCAGTACTTC. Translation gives CASSRDQGIYEQYF.

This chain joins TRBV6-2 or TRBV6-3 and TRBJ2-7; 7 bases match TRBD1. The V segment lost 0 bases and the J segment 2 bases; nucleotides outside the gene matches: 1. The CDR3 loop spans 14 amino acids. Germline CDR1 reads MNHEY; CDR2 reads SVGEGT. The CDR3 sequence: CASSYSTGPYEQYF. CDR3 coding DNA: TGTGCCAGCAGTTACTCGACAGGGCCCTACGAGCAGTACTTC.